This passage covers 14 T cell receptor beta chains from one sample sequenced in a study of blood T cells in healthy people across ages. A second PCR, run for roughly 7 to 11 cycles, used a sample-barcoded 5' primer plus a J-beta primer mix. TCRdb re-called the 5' RACE reads with MiXCR, one entry per CDR3 protein. The sample has roughly 800,000 distinct CDR3 sequences; roughly 60% are singletons. Sequencing used blood. These TCRs come from a man between 25 and 39 years old in good health.

The gene calls are TRBV7-9 and TRBJ1-5; D is unresolved. Per germline, CDR1 SEHNR and CDR2 FQNEAQ (reference sequence). Between the trimmed V and J ends, which lost 6 bases and 4 bases, there was a span of 7 bases. CDR3 length equals 12 residues. CDR3 amino acids: CASSFNNQPQHF. Here the CDR3 DNA reads TGTGCCAGCAGTTTTAATAATCAGCCCCAGCATTTT.

The rearrangement joins TRBV11-2 to TRBJ2-7; no clear D. The CDR3 covers 15 residues. V was cut by 6 bases and J by 7 bases, with 22 bases left in between. From germline, CDR1 is SGHAT and CDR2 FQNNGV. The CDR3 bases are TGTGCCAGCAGTGCGAGTTCCAACGCCTACAATGAGCAGTACTTC. It yields the protein CASSASSNAYNEQYF.

V usage is TRBV12-3 or TRBV12-4 and J usage is TRBJ2-2; 8 nucleotides align to TRBD1. The ends lost 6 bases at V and 4 bases at J; junction bases unmatched: 7. CDR3 size: 15 residues. The CDR3 is CASSLGQETTGELFF. CDR3 DNA sequence: TGTGCCAGCAGCCTGGGACAGGAGACCACCGGGGAGCTGTTTTTT.

The genes are TRBV4-1 and TRBJ2-1; D possibly corresponds to TRBD2 (6 bases). The CDR3 is 17 residues long. Trimming stripped 3 bases from V and 0 bases from J, with 15 bases between. Germline loops: CDR1 MGHRA, CDR2 YSYEKL. Here the CDR3 reads CASSQSYGGSSYNEQFF. CDR3 sequence (DNA): TGCGCCAGCAGCCAGAGTTATGGAGGGAGCTCCTACAATGAGCAGTTCTTC.

This clonotype was detected once. The chain links TRBV10-3 to TRBJ2-7, with 7 positions matching TRBD2. The CDR3 is 19 residues long. The germline V gene has CDR1 ENHRY and CDR2 SYGVKD. Trimming removed 6 bases from V and 0 bases from J; junction bases left unmatched: 20. Here the CDR3 DNA reads TGTGCCATCAGCGGTGGACAACGGGGGTTAGCGGGCGTCTCCTACGAGCAGTACTTC. As protein: CAISGGQRGLAGVSYEQYF.

The rearrangement joins TRBV13 to TRBJ2-7; possible D gene TRBD2, 5 bases. Germline CDR1 reads PRHDT; CDR2 reads FYEKMQ (reference sequence). V lost 5 bases and J lost 5, with 13 bases in between. The CDR3 has 13 residues. CDR3 in DNA: TGTGCCAGCAGCGTCCTGGCGGGCCACGAGCAGTACTTC. Its translation is CASSVLAGHEQYF.

This clonotype was seen a handful of times. The genes are TRBV6-5 and TRBJ1-6; D is unclear. Germline V gene sequence: CDR1 MNHEY, CDR2 SVGAGI. The CDR3 has 13 amino acids. Trimming took off 0 bases at V and 6 bases at J, with 3 bases between the two ends. The CDR3 is CASSYSGNSPLHF. In DNA, the CDR3 is TGTGCCAGCAGTTACTCCGGTAATTCACCCCTCCACTTT.

V is TRBV6-2 or TRBV6-3 and J is TRBJ2-7; either TRBD1 or TRBD2 may supply D (6 bases each). The V gene's germline CDR1 is MNHEY and CDR2 SVGEGT. V was shortened by 8 bases and J by 6 bases, with 11 bases between the two germline ends. This CDR3 contains 11 residues. For the CDR3, the DNA is TGTGCCAGCCAACAGGGAGGCGAGCAGTACTTC. Translating it yields CASQQGGEQYF.

This clonotype came up many times. This chain connects TRBV4-1 to TRBJ2-7, with 9 bases fitting TRBD2. The V segment lost 1 base and the J segment 3 bases; nucleotides outside the gene matches: 10. This CDR3 is 17 amino acids long. Germline assignment: CDR1 MGHRA and CDR2 YSYEKL. This chain's CDR3 is CASSQGIAGETDYEQYF. CDR3 nucleotide sequence: TGCGCCAGCAGCCAAGGGATAGCGGGAGAAACCGACTACGAGCAGTACTTC.

The chain recombines TRBV7-9 with TRBJ2-3, with unresolved D. This CDR3 is built from 12 residues. V lost 10 bases, J lost 4 bases, and 12 bases lay in between. Germline-derived CDR1 and CDR2 are SEHNR and FQNEAQ (reference sequence). CDR3 protein: CATIRWADTQYF. The CDR3 region has the DNA TGTGCCACCATAAGATGGGCAGATACGCAGTATTTT.

The chain uses TRBV11-2 and TRBJ2-4; D might be TRBD1 (5 bases). The DNA matches TRBJ2-7 better at its end, which makes the J call doubtful. Germline V gene lookup returns CDR1 SGHAT and CDR2 FQNNGV. The CDR3 runs 14 residues. The CDR3 DNA sequence: TGTGCCAGCAGACAGGTTTTTAGCTCCTACGAGCAGTACTTC. It translates to CASRQVFSSYEQYF.

Remarks on this clonotype: One end of the junction fails to match germline, which may point to a read error. The gene calls are TRBV27 and TRBJ1-6; a weak D match, TRBD1 (6 bases). The CDR3 is 13 residues long. The V gene's germline CDR1 is MNHEY and CDR2 SMNVEV (reference sequence). Here the CDR3 DNA reads TGTGCCAGCGGTTTCCAGGGGTCTTCACCCCTCCACTTT. The encoded protein is CASGFQGSSPLHF.

This clonotype was picked up a small number of times. The chain uses TRBV7-2 and TRBJ2-3; D possibly matches TRBD1 or TRBD2 (5 bases each). The CDR3 loop spans 15 amino acids. The ends were cut back, 5 bases at V and 4 bases at J, with 16 bases in the middle. Germline V CDR1 and CDR2: SGHTA, FQGNSA. CDR3 DNA: TGTGCCAGCAGCCAACGGGGCTTCGTCGCAGATACGCAGTATTTT. Its protein product is CASSQRGFVADTQYF. Using reference TRBV7-2 and TRBJ2-3 for the parts outside the CDR3, the full variable domain is GAGVSQSPSNKVTEKGKDVELRCDPISGHTALYWYRQSLGQGLEFLIYFQGNSAPDKSGLPSDRFSAERTGGSVSTLTIQRTQQEDSAVYLCASSQRGFVADTQYFGPGTRLTVL.

Here the CDR3 reads CASRIAGRWNEQYF. DNA for the CDR3: TGTGCCAGCAGAATAGCCGGTCGGTGGAACGAGCAGTACTTC. The V and J genes are TRBV27 and TRBJ2-4; D unresolved. The end of the DNA is better explained by TRBJ2-7, so the J call may be wrong. The CDR3 sequence is 14 residues long. Germline V gene data show CDR1 as MNHEY and CDR2 as SMNVEV (reference sequence).